The 32 T cell receptor beta chains given below trace back to one sample, sequenced in a study of cytomegalovirus exposure and HLA in healthy donors (dated by TCRdb to the late 2010s). The library was generated by the immunoSEQ multiplex PCR assay. Held by TCRdb, this immuneACCESS table contains in-frame sequences only and omits some clones. Under half of the omission traces to an unresolved V gene where checked; the cause of the rest is unknown. The sample records about 220,000 clones, around nine tenths of which are singletons. 2.6% of the sample is in the top ten clones. Sequencing was done on a sample of PBMCs. These receptor sequences come from a young man in good health and CMV-seronegative.

The J gene is TRBJ2-7, the V gene TRBV7-9; D is unresolved. CDR1 is SEHNR, CDR2 FQNEAQ, per germline (reference sequence). Between the trimmed V and J ends, which lost 5 bases and 6 bases, there was a span of 17 bases. The CDR3 extends over 14 amino acids. The DNA of the CDR3 is TGTGCCAGCAGCCCCCAAGCCCAACCTCGCGAGCAGTACTTC. Protein product: CASSPQAQPREQYF.

The chain's CDR3 is CASSVMRGSGELFF. DNA of the CDR3: TGCGCCAGCAGCGTCATGAGAGGGTCCGGGGAGCTGTTTTTT. J is TRBJ2-2 and V is TRBV5-1; a possible D gene is TRBD2 (5 bases). Germline values: CDR1 SGHRS, CDR2 YFSETQ. V lost 4 bases, J lost 6 bases, and 13 bases lay in between. The CDR3 extends over 14 amino acids.

The rearrangement uses TRBV18 and TRBJ2-7; D may be TRBD1 (5 bases). This CDR3 contains 13 residues. The V gene's germline CDR1 is KGHSH and CDR2 LQKENI. The V end was cut by 6 bases, the J end by 4 bases, with 13 bases between. The CDR3 loop reads CASSRGHKYEQYF. CDR3 nucleotide sequence: TGTGCCAGCTCCCGTGGACACAAATACGAGCAGTACTTC.

There are a few counts of this clone. The chain uses TRBV7-6 and TRBJ1-6, with 9 bases aligning to TRBD1. V lost 4 bases, J lost 11 bases, and 6 bases stayed unmatched. CDR1 SGHVS and CDR2 FNYEAQ come from the germline V gene. CDR3 length: 14 residues. The CDR3 sequence: CASSSRDREPPLHF. The CDR3, as DNA: TGTGCCAGCAGCTCACGGGACAGGGAACCACCCCTCCACTTT.

V usage is TRBV9 and J usage is TRBJ2-1; 9 bases fit TRBD1. Germline loops: CDR1 SGDLS, CDR2 YYNGEE. Trimming at V came to 2 bases and at J to 4 bases, leaving 7 bases not matched to a gene. The CDR3 sequence is 16 residues long. CDR3 coding DNA: TGTGCCAGCAGCGTGACGTCGGGACAGGGATACAATGAGCAGTTCTTC. It is translated as CASSVTSGQGYNEQFF.

This sequence joins TRBV5-6 and TRBJ1-1; 7 bases map to TRBD1. J gave up 9 bases and V 4 bases, and 6 bases lay outside the gene matches. This CDR3 region has 12 residues. Germline loops: CDR1 SGHDT, CDR2 YYEEEE. This CDR3 reads CASSLGDRKAFF. CDR3 DNA: TGTGCCAGCAGCCTAGGGGACAGAAAAGCTTTCTTT.

The chain has TRBV4-3 and TRBJ1-2, with D possibly being TRBD1 (5 bases). Germline V CDR1 and CDR2: LGHNA, YSLEER. V was cut by 0 bases and J by 4 bases, with 12 bases left in between. The CDR3 covers 15 residues. CDR3: CASSQEYATAYGYTF. The CDR3 nucleotides read TGCGCCAGCAGCCAAGAATACGCGACAGCCTATGGCTACACCTTC.

The CDR3 region is CASRMGTYEAFF. CDR3 sequence (DNA): TGTGCCAGCAGGATGGGGACATATGAAGCTTTCTTT. The rearrangement joins TRBV27 to TRBJ1-1, with D possibly matching TRBD1 (6 bases). CDR1 is MNHEY, CDR2 SMNVEV, per germline (reference sequence). CDR3 length equals 12 residues. Trimming left V 6 bases short and J 7 bases short, with 12 bases between.

The genes are TRBV7-9 and TRBJ1-5, with 9 bases that match TRBD1. The CDR3 is 15 amino acids. Germline lookup yields CDR1 SEHNR and CDR2 FQNEAQ (reference sequence). Unmatched junction bases numbered 2, after V lost 1 base and J lost 4 bases. The CDR3: CASSLGDRANQPQHF. Written as DNA, the CDR3 is TGTGCCAGCAGCTTAGGGGACAGGGCGAATCAGCCCCAGCATTTT.

This chain uses TRBV27 with TRBJ1-2, with TRBD1 matching over 11 bases. This CDR3 has 17 residues. Germline V gene data show CDR1 as MNHEY and CDR2 as SMNVEV (reference sequence). The V gene end was trimmed by 6 bases and the J gene end by 8 bases; junction bases not matched to a gene: 17. CDR3 sequence (DNA): TGTGCCAGCAGCCAAAACCAAGGACAGGGGGCGAGTTGGGGCTACACCTTC. This sequence encodes CASSQNQGQGASWGYTF.

J is TRBJ1-1 and V is TRBV6-5; D is possibly TRBD1 (6 bases). There are 14 residues in the CDR3. Germline V gives CDR1 MNHEY, CDR2 SVGAGI. V was clipped by 2 bases and J by 1 base, with 8 bases between them. The CDR3 DNA reads TGTGCCAGCAGTTACCTACAGGGGAACACTGAAGCTTTCTTT. Encoded protein: CASSYLQGNTEAFF.

V usage is TRBV9 and J usage is TRBJ2-1; a possible D gene is TRBD2 (6 bases). The CDR3 totals 15 residues. Per germline, CDR1 SGDLS and CDR2 YYNGEE. Between the trimmed V and J ends, which lost 1 base and 2 bases, there was a span of 10 bases. The CDR3, as DNA: TGTGCCAGCAGCGTAACAAGCGGGCCCTACAATGAGCAGTTCTTC. Its protein product is CASSVTSGPYNEQFF.

The chain couples TRBV29-1 to TRBJ2-5; 7 bases align to TRBD1. Germline lookup yields CDR1 SQVTM and CDR2 ANQGSEA. The CDR3 totals 13 residues. V lost 8 bases, J lost 3 bases, and 9 bases stayed unmatched. The CDR3 loop reads CSTQGTAEETQYF. DNA for the CDR3: TGCAGCACCCAAGGGACAGCCGAAGAGACCCAGTACTTC.

The CDR3 sequence: CASSDGTGDNEKLFF. CDR3 nucleotide sequence: TGCGCCAGCAGCGATGGGACAGGGGATAATGAAAAACTGTTTTTT. The chain joins TRBV4-3 to TRBJ1-4; 10 bases fit TRBD1. Unmatched junction bases numbered 4, after V lost 5 bases and J lost 4 bases. The germline CDR1 and CDR2 sequences are LGHNA and YSLEER. The CDR3 contains 15 residues.

This chain uses TRBV6-6 with TRBJ2-1; D remains unclear. Germline-derived CDR1 and CDR2 are MNHNY and SVGAGI (reference sequence). This CDR3 has 14 amino acids. V was clipped by 6 bases and J by 3 bases, with 12 bases between them. The DNA of the CDR3 is TGTGCCAGCAGCCACACCAGTAACTACAATGAGCAGTTCTTC. Its translation: CASSHTSNYNEQFF.

The V call is TRBV28, the J call TRBJ2-5, with TRBD2 matching over 8 bases. V lost 5 bases to trimming and J lost 3 bases; unmatched junction nucleotides: 2. The CDR3 runs 13 residues. Germline assignment: CDR1 MDHEN and CDR2 SYDVKM. The CDR3 DNA follows: TGTGCCAGCAGTCAAGCGGGAGAAGAGACCCAGTACTTC. Translating it yields CASSQAGEETQYF.

V is TRBV7-2 and J is TRBJ2-1; D is perhaps TRBD2 (7 bases). The CDR3 is 15 residues long. V was cut by 5 bases and J by 6 bases, with 17 bases left in between. Germline CDR1 reads SGHTA; CDR2 reads FQGNSA. CDR3 bases: TGTGCCAGCAGCCTAGGAAGGGGGGGAATCAATGAGCAGTTCTTC. This codes for CASSLGRGGINEQFF.

The chain combines TRBV7-9 with TRBJ2-7; D might be TRBD1 (6 bases). This CDR3 is built from 14 residues. V lost 4 bases and J 1 base, leaving 11 bases between the germline ends. In germline, CDR1 is SEHNR, CDR2 FQNEAQ (reference sequence). The CDR3 coding sequence is TGTGCCAGCAGCTCCTACAGGGATTCCTACGAGCAGTACTTC. Its translation: CASSSYRDSYEQYF.

This clone was detected only once. The chain couples TRBV7-9 to TRBJ2-3; 8 nucleotides agree with TRBD2. V gave up 5 bases and J gave up 3 bases; unmatched junction bases: 10. The CDR3 totals 16 residues. The germline V gene encodes CDR1 SEHNR and CDR2 FQNEAQ (reference sequence). CDR3 DNA: TGTGCCAGCAGCCCTAAAAGGACTAGCCGTACAGATACGCAGTATTTT. Translating gives CASSPKRTSRTDTQYF.

The rearrangement links TRBV4-3 to TRBJ2-5; tentative D call: TRBD2 (6 bases). Germline V gene data show CDR1 as LGHNA and CDR2 as YSLEER. V was clipped by 2 bases and J by 5 bases, with 9 bases between them. The CDR3 is 13 residues long. The CDR3 reads CASSQTSYETQYF. The CDR3 DNA is TGCGCCAGCAGCCAAACTAGCTACGAGACCCAGTACTTC.

The chain links TRBV7-2 to TRBJ2-7; D uncertain. Trimming pared 4 bases from V and 0 bases from J, leaving 7 bases between. This CDR3 comprises 13 residues. Germline V gives CDR1 SGHTA, CDR2 FQGNSA. The CDR3 here is CASSSLSSYEQYF. The CDR3 DNA sequence: TGTGCCAGCAGCTCCCTAAGCTCCTACGAGCAGTACTTC.

This clone was detected ten times or more. This chain links TRBV4-3 with TRBJ2-2; tentatively, D is TRBD2 (6 bases). This CDR3 has 18 residues. The ends were cut back, 1 base at V and 2 bases at J, with 17 bases in the middle. The germline V gene encodes CDR1 LGHNA and CDR2 YSLEER. CDR3 loop: CASSQGTPTRGNTGELFF. The CDR3 DNA sequence: TGCGCCAGCAGCCAAGGAACCCCGACTAGAGGAAACACCGGGGAGCTGTTTTTT.

The V gene is TRBV7-2, the J gene TRBJ1-2; weak D call: TRBD1 (5 bases). The CDR3 runs 15 residues. V lost 5 bases, J lost 2 bases, and 15 bases lay in between. CDR1 and CDR2 from the germline V gene are SGHTA and FQGNSA. CDR3 region: CASSADRQINYGYTF. The CDR3 DNA follows: TGTGCCAGCAGCGCCGACCGACAGATAAACTATGGCTACACCTTC.

The V call is TRBV7-6, the J call TRBJ2-2, with a possible D match to TRBD1 (6 bases). CDR3 length: 15 residues. Germline V gene sequence: CDR1 SGHVS, CDR2 FNYEAQ. Trimming pared 1 base from V and 1 base from J, leaving 7 bases between. CDR3 nucleotide sequence: TGTGCCAGCAGCTTAGGCAGGGGGAACACCGGGGAGCTGTTTTTT. Protein product: CASSLGRGNTGELFF.

This rearrangement joins TRBV7-9 to TRBJ2-6; the D is unclear. The CDR3 extends over 16 amino acids. Germline CDR1 is SEHNR and CDR2 is FQNEAQ (reference sequence). V lost 1 base to trimming and J lost 0 bases, with 7 bases between them. The CDR3 nucleotides read TGTGCCAGCAGCTTAGGAGCGAGCTCTGGGGCCAACGTCCTGACTTTC. This sequence encodes CASSLGASSGANVLTF.

This chain joins TRBV6-1 and TRBJ2-7; unclear D gene. V lost 2 bases and J 3 bases, leaving 14 bases between the germline ends. The V gene's germline CDR1 is MNHNS and CDR2 SASEGT. The CDR3 extends over 15 amino acids. CDR3 in DNA: TGTGCCAGCAGTGAAAGTCCACACATTTTCTACGAGCAGTACTTC. As protein: CASSESPHIFYEQYF.

The chain joins TRBV27 to TRBJ1-2; 7 bases map to TRBD1. The CDR3 loop spans 18 amino acids. Germline V gene data show CDR1 as MNHEY and CDR2 as SMNVEV (reference sequence). Losses at the gene ends were 3 bases for V and 2 bases for J; bases not matched to a gene: 15. The DNA for the CDR3 is TGTGCCAGCAGTTTTAACCATATCCGGGACAGTGAGAACTATGGCTACACCTTC. This translates into CASSFNHIRDSENYGYTF.

The chain recombines TRBV14 with TRBJ1-3; the match to TRBD1 covers 7 bases. Germline CDR1 reads SGHDN; CDR2 reads FVKESK. The CDR3 loop spans 16 amino acids. V shed 4 bases and J 4 bases; nucleotides not matched to a gene: 10. CDR3 nucleotide sequence: TGTGCCAGCAGCCCGGCCGACAGGGCGGGGGGAAACACCATATATTTT. It encodes CASSPADRAGGNTIYF.

A remark on this clone: An end of the junction does not agree with germline; a read error may underlie this. CDR3: CASSQDPGTGQQYF. The CDR3 coding sequence is TGCGCCAGCAGCCAAGATCCGGGAACGGGACAGCAATATTTT. V is TRBV4-3 and J is TRBJ1-4, with 7 positions matching TRBD1. In germline, CDR1 is LGHNA, CDR2 YSLEER. The CDR3 has 14 residues.

This chain connects TRBV7-2 to TRBJ2-1; a possible D gene is TRBD2 (6 bases). The CDR3 sequence is 13 residues long. Trimming took off 0 bases at V and 8 bases at J, with 8 bases between the two ends. Per the germline V gene, CDR1 is SGHTA and CDR2 is FQGNSA. In nucleotides, the CDR3 is TGTGCCAGCAGCTTAGCTAGCGGATATGAGCAGTTCTTC. Amino acid sequence: CASSLASGYEQFF.

V gene TRBV5-4 combines with J gene TRBJ1-6; D remains unclear. Per the germline V gene, CDR1 is SGHNT and CDR2 is YYREEE (reference sequence). The CDR3 has 14 amino acids. V was clipped by 2 bases and J by 5 bases, with 8 bases between them. CDR3 loop: CASSLPRNNSPLHF. CDR3 nucleotides: TGTGCCAGCAGCTTACCGAGGAATAATTCACCCCTCCACTTT.

V usage is TRBV10-3 and J usage is TRBJ2-7; D is unclear. This CDR3 is built from 12 residues. Looked up from germline, CDR1 is ENHRY and CDR2 is SYGVKD. This CDR3 reads CASQFSTYEQYF. DNA of the CDR3: TGTGCGTCCCAGTTTTCAACCTACGAGCAGTACTTC.